This TCR beta chain came from a study of vaccination and CD4 T cells after COVID-19. Study-level background: Samples taken post-COVID came a median 101 days after diagnosis, ranging from 35 to 161. Study observations and caveats: The appearance of a median around 90% of reactive clones in convalescent patients occurred only post-vaccination. Post-infection sampling omitted early timepoints and covered relatively few convalescent patients. Median SARS-CoV-2-reactive clonotype numbers rose nonsignificantly, 21 to 38.

As concerns this clonotype: Its cognate antigen is unknown.

Trimming at V came to 6 bases and at J to 11 bases, leaving 11 bases not matched to a gene. The CDR3 consists of 12 residues. The germline gives CDR1 DFQATT, CDR2 SNEGSKA (reference sequence). The treatment here: approximately 10-day PBMC culture with coronavirus spike peptide pools or control peptides (ViraFEST assay). Pre-COVID-19 pandemic sampling (2011-2018) yielded the unexposed donor's CD4+ T cells. The Oncomine TCR Beta short-read assay sequenced DNA from cultured CD4+ T cells. TCRdb analysed the PCR reads with MiXCR anew, one entry per CDR3 protein. This table holds about 5,900 distinct CDR3 sequences, approximately 35% found once.

The sequenced sample consisted of CD4+ T cells from blood, cultured in vitro. The V call is TRBV20-1, the J call TRBJ1-1; TRBD1 matches at 8 bases. This clonotype was sampled from a human donor in good health. CDR3 bases: TGCAGTGCCCCAGGACAGGGAATCGAGGCTTTCTTT. Its protein is CSAPGQGIEAFF.